The sequence of this T cell receptor (beta chain) was determined in a study of blood T cell repertoires in COVID-19. Trimming stripped 10 bases from V and 5 bases from J, with 23 bases between. Germline V gives CDR1 WSHSY, CDR2 SAAADI. CDR3 length equals 15 residues. This table comes from immunoSEQ multiplex PCR, and its TCRdb copy is limited to in-frame clones, with some not included. The profile shows tens of thousands of clones, 85% of them singletons. The sequence was collected from a man older than 75 with acute or convalescent COVID-19. The chain carries TRBV10-2 and TRBJ2-5, with D maybe TRBD2 (7 bases). The specimen was peripheral blood. CDR3 in amino acids: CATYREGGGRETQYF. CDR3 DNA sequence: TGCGCCACGTACAGAGAGGGGGGGGGCAGGGAGACCCAGTACTTC.